What follows are 15 T cell receptor beta chains derived from one specimen sequenced in a study of blood T cell repertoires in COVID-19. Using immunoSEQ multiplex PCR, the repertoire was profiled, and TCRdb retains in-frame clones only, with some absent. The data hold roughly 250,000 clones, with 83% observed a single time. Sample: peripheral blood. All receptors derive from a human donor in a cohort sampled during active COVID-19.

The V call is TRBV18, the J call TRBJ1-2; D gene uncertain. V was clipped by 1 base and J by 6 bases, with 6 bases between them. This CDR3 is built from 12 residues. Looked up from germline, CDR1 is KGHSH and CDR2 is LQKENI. The CDR3 coding sequence is TGTGCCAGCTCACCACGTCCTGATGGCTACACCTTC. It yields the protein CASSPRPDGYTF. The full variable domain, its missing parts supplied by reference TRBV18 and TRBJ1-2, is NAGVMQNPRHLVRRRGQEARLRCSPMKGHSHVYWYRQLPEEGLKFMVYLQKENIIDESGMPKERFSAEFPKEGPSILRIQQVVRGDSAAYFCASSPRPDGYTFGSGTRLTVV.

This clone was observed a single time. The genes are TRBV4-1 and TRBJ2-2; TRBD2 is a possible D gene (7 bases). Looked up from germline, CDR1 is MGHRA and CDR2 is YSYEKL. CDR3 length: 18 residues. The V gene lost 0 bases and the J gene lost 0 bases, with 14 bases spanning the gap. The CDR3 region is CASSQDGGLAANTGELFF. In DNA form, the CDR3 reads TGCGCCAGCAGCCAAGATGGGGGCCTAGCGGCGAACACCGGGGAGCTGTTTTTT.

The chain's CDR3 is CASIGLSGANVLTF. In nucleotides, the CDR3 is TGTGCCAGCATCGGGTTGAGCGGGGCCAACGTCCTGACTTTC. The chain employs TRBV2 and TRBJ2-6, with no clear D. Germline loops: CDR1 SNHLY, CDR2 FYNNEI. This CDR3 is 14 amino acids long. The V gene lost 7 bases and the J gene lost 4 bases, with 11 bases spanning the gap.

V usage is TRBV6-5 and J usage is TRBJ2-7; 15 bases match TRBD2. V was clipped by 0 bases and J by 6 bases; unmatched bases: 3. Germline CDR1 MNHEY, CDR2 SVGAGI. The CDR3 covers 16 residues. The CDR3 DNA reads TGTGCCAGCAGTTACTCGTGGACTAGCGGGGGGGGCGAGCAGTACTTC. Its protein is CASSYSWTSGGGEQYF.

This sequence joins TRBV5-5 and TRBJ1-3, with D perhaps matching TRBD1 (6 bases). CDR1 is SGHKS and CDR2 is YYEKEE in the germline V gene (reference sequence). This CDR3 contains 16 residues. V lost 4 bases and J 0 bases, leaving 14 bases between the germline ends. The CDR3 reads CASSPRTASSGNTIYF. CDR3 nucleotides: TGTGCCAGCAGCCCCCGGACAGCGAGCTCTGGAAACACCATATATTTT.

The rearrangement uses TRBV2 and TRBJ1-1, with D perhaps TRBD1 (5 bases). The CDR3 is 15 amino acids. CDR1 is SNHLY, CDR2 FYNNEI, per germline. Trimming stripped 1 base from V and 4 bases from J, with 13 bases between. The CDR3 DNA reads as TGTGCCAGCAGTGAAGAGGACATAACCTTCACTGAAGCTTTCTTT. This codes for CASSEEDITFTEAFF. The entire variable domain, with the rest obtained from reference TRBV2 and TRBJ1-1, is as follows: EPEVTQTPSHQVTQMGQEVILRCVPISNHLYFYWYRQILGQKVEFLVSFYNNEISEKSEIFDDQFSVERPDGSNFTLKIRSTKLEDSAMYFCASSEEDITFTEAFFGQGTRLTVV.

CDR3 protein: CASSNGTSGLNEQFF. In DNA, the CDR3 is TGCGCCAGCAGCAACGGGACTAGCGGACTCAATGAGCAGTTCTTC. The chain links TRBV5-1 to TRBJ2-1, with 11 bases matching TRBD2. Looked up from germline, CDR1 is SGHRS and CDR2 is YFSETQ. V lost 4 bases, J lost 6 bases, and 6 bases stayed unmatched. This CDR3 spans 15 amino acids.

This rearrangement joins TRBV18 to TRBJ1-5; D unresolved. The CDR3 extends over 12 amino acids. Germline V CDR1 and CDR2: KGHSH, LQKENI. V was cut by 6 bases and J by 7 bases, with 10 bases left in between. The CDR3 DNA reads TGTGCCAGCTCCACCGGTGAGCAGCCCCAGCATTTT. Protein: CASSTGEQPQHF.

The genes are TRBV2 and TRBJ2-7; 8 bases line up with TRBD1. CDR3 size: 13 residues. Germline trimming cut 6 bases from V and 4 bases from J; bases unmatched to any gene: 5. Per germline, CDR1 SNHLY and CDR2 FYNNEI. As DNA, the CDR3 is TGTGCCAGCAGAGGGGACAGGCTTTACGAGCAGTACTTC. Translating gives CASRGDRLYEQYF.

CDR3 loop: CAISESTGWGYTF. CDR3 coding DNA: TGTGCCATCAGTGAGTCCACAGGGTGGGGCTACACCTTC. The chain employs TRBV10-3 and TRBJ1-2, with TRBD1 as a possible D gene (6 bases). The CDR3 extends over 13 amino acids. V was clipped by 0 bases and J by 8 bases, with 10 bases between them. Germline V gene data show CDR1 as ENHRY and CDR2 as SYGVKD.

The chain uses TRBV10-2 and TRBJ1-6; D is unresolved. Trimming took 7 bases from V and 5 from J, leaving 9 bases between them. CDR3 length: 13 residues. CDR1 WSHSY and CDR2 SAAADI come from the germline V gene. CDR3 loop: CASTPGNNSPLHF. The CDR3 DNA reads as TGCGCCAGCACCCCGGGGAATAATTCACCCCTCCACTTT.

The CDR3 DNA sequence: TGTGCCAGCAGTTACTCGATGTTCAGCTATGGCTACACCTTC. Its protein is CASSYSMFSYGYTF. This chain links TRBV6-5 with TRBJ1-2; D remains unclear. V was pared by 0 bases and J by 4 bases, with 9 bases between. This CDR3 has 14 amino acids. Per germline, CDR1 MNHEY and CDR2 SVGAGI.

The chain employs TRBV27 and TRBJ2-1; perhaps TRBD1 as D (6 bases). Germline lookup yields CDR1 MNHEY and CDR2 SMNVEV (reference sequence). Trimming pared 2 bases from V and 0 bases from J, leaving 8 bases between. The CDR3 runs to 15 residues. DNA of the CDR3: TGTGCCAGCAGTTTAGACAGGAGCTCCTACAATGAGCAGTTCTTC. Protein product: CASSLDRSSYNEQFF.

V and J are TRBV30 and TRBJ2-7; D not certain. V lost 1 base and J lost 0, with 7 bases in between. Germline V gene lookup returns CDR1 GTSNPN and CDR2 SVGIG (reference sequence). CDR3 size: 13 residues. CDR3 loop: CAWSELNSYEQYF. Written as DNA, the CDR3 is TGTGCCTGGAGTGAACTTAACTCCTACGAGCAGTACTTC.

The chain links TRBV6-6 to TRBJ2-2, with D unresolved. Germline V gene lookup returns CDR1 MNHNY and CDR2 SVGAGI (reference sequence). This CDR3 region has 13 residues. Trimming stripped 4 bases from V and 6 bases from J, with 9 bases between. The CDR3 DNA is TGTGCCAGCAGTTTCACCGAGTCCGGGGAGCTGTTTTTT. Amino acid sequence: CASSFTESGELFF.